The clone carrying this TCR beta chain was seen ten or more times. No antigen is known for it. Samples had at least 6.5 million PBMCs isolated from them. The source of the sample is a study of blood T cells in healthy people across ages. The second PCR ran roughly 7 to 12 cycles with a sample-barcoded 5' primer and J-beta primers. TCRdb ran MiXCR on the 5' RACE reads and lists one entry per CDR3 protein. The data show under 2 million distinct CDR3 sequences, around 36% seen once. This CDR3 region has 12 residues. CDR1 LGHDT and CDR2 YNNKEL come from the germline V gene (reference sequence). Trimming took 4 bases from V and 2 from J, leaving 4 bases between them. General study results and limits: Long-lived donors carried more naive CD4+ cells and greater diversity than aged donors.

This sequence joins TRBV3-1 and TRBJ2-3; unclear D gene. The sequenced sample was blood. This sequence was found in a woman in her twenties or thirties in good health. The CDR3 loop is CASSRVTDTQYF. CDR3 DNA sequence: TGTGCCAGCAGCCGTGTCACAGATACGCAGTATTTT.